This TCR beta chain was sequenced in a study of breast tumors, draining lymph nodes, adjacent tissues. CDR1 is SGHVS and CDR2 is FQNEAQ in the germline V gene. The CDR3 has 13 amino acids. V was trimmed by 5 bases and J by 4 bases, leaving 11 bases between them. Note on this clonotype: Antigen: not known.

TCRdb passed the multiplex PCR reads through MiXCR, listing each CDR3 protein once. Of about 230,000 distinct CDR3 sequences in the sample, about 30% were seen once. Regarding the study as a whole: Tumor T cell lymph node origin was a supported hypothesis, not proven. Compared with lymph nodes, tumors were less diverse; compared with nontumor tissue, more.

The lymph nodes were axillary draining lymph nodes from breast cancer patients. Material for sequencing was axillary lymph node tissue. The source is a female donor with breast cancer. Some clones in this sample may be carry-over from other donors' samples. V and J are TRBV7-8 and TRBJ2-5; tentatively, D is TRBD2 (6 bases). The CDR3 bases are TGTGCCAGCAGCGGGAGGATTTTAGAGACCCAGTACTTC. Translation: CASSGRILETQYF. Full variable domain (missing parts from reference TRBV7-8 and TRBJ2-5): GAGVSQSPRYKVAKRGQDVALRCDPISGHVSLFWYQQALGQGPEFLTYFQNEAQLDKSGLPSDRFFAERPEGSVSTLKIQRTQQEDSAVYLCASSGRILETQYFGPGTRLLVL.